The T cell receptor beta chain under discussion was sequenced for a study of cytomegalovirus exposure and HLA in healthy donors. Findings and limits, study-wide: Previously analyzed data showed that most TCR beta V segments were productive at a frequency of about 90% or about 30%. Exclusion as indistinguishable affected some V segments, including TRBV6-2 and TRBV6-3. In most subjects, TCR beta sequences reportedly gave accurate predictions of HLA-A and HLA-B alleles.

In regard to this clone: Its antigen is undetermined.

Unmatched junction bases numbered 2, after V lost 4 bases and J lost 2 bases. From germline, CDR1 is SNHLY and CDR2 FYNNEI. The CDR3 totals 14 residues. PCR involved 60 Vbeta and 13 Jbeta primers. Assay: immunoSEQ multiplex PCR; the TCRdb copy retains only in-frame clones and omits some. Among roughly 110,000 clones listed, roughly 70% were seen once. Donors consisted of healthy bone marrow donors. The chain employs TRBV2 and TRBJ1-5; 7 nucleotides match TRBD1. The clonotype originates from a woman aged 30 to 39 in good health and CMV-seronegative. The specimen was PBMCs. The CDR3 coding sequence is TGTGCCAGCAGTGGACAGGGAGGCAATCAGCCCCAGCATTTT. Encoded protein: CASSGQGGNQPQHF.